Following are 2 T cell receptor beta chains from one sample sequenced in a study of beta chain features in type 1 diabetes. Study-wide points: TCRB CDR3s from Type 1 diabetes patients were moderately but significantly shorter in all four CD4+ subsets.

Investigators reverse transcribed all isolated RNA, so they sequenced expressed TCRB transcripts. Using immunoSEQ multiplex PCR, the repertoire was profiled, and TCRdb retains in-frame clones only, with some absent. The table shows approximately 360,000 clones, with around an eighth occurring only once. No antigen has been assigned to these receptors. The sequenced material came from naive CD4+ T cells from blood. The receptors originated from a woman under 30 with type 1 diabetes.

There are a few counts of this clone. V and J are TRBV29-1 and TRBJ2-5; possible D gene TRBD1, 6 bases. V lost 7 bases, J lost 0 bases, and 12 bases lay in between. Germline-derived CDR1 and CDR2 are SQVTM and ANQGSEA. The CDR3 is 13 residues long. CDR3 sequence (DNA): TGCAGCGGCCTAGGACAGAACCAAGAGACCCAGTACTTC. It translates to CSGLGQNQETQYF.

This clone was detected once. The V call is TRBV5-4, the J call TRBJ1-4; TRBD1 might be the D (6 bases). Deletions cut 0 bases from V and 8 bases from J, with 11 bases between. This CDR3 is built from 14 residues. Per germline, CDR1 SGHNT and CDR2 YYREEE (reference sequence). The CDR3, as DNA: TGTGCCAGCAGCTTGGACAGGGCTGGGGAAAAACTGTTTTTT. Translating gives CASSLDRAGEKLFF.